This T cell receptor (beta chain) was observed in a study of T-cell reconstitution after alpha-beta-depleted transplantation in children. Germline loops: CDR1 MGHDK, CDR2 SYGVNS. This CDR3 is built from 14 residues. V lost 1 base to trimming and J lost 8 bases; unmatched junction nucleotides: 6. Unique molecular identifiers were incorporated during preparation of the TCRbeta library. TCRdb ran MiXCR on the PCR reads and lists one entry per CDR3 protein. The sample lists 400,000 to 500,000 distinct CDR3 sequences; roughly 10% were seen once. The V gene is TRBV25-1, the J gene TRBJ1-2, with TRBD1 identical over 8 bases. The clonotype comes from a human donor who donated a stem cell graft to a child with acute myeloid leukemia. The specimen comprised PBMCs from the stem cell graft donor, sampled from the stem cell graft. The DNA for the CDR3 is TGTGCCAGCAGTGAATTGAACAGGGGGAAAGGCTACACCTTC. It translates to CASSELNRGKGYTF.